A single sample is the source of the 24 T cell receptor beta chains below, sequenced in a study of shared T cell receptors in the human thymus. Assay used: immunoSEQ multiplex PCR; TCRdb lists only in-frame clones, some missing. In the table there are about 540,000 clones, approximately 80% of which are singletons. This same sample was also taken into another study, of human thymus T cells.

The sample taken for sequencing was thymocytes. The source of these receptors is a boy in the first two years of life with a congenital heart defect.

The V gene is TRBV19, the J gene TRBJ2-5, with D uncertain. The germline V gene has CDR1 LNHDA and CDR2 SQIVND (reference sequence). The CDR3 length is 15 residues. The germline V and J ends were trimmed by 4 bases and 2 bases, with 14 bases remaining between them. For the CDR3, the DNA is TGTGCCAGTAGTAACCTCCTAGGTCAACAAGAGACCCAGTACTTC. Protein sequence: CASSNLLGQQETQYF.

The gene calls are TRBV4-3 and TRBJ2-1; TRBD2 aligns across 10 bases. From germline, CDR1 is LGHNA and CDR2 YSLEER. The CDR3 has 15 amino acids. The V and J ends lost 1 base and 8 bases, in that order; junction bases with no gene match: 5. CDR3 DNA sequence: TGCGCCAGCAGCCAAGCGAGGCTAGCGGGAGATGAGCAGTTCTTC. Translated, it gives CASSQARLAGDEQFF.

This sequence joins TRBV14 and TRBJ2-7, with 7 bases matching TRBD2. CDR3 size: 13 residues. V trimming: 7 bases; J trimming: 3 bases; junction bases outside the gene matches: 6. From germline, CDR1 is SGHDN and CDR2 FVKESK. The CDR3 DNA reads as TGTGCCAGCACTGACGGGAGGCGCTACGAGCAGTACTTC. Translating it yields CASTDGRRYEQYF.

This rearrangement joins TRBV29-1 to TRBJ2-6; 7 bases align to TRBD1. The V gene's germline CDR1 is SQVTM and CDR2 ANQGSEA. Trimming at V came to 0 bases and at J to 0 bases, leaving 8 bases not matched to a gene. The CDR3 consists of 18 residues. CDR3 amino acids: CSVEDRQGSGSGANVLTF. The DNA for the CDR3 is TGCAGCGTTGAAGATCGACAGGGTTCCGGCTCTGGGGCCAACGTCCTGACTTTC.

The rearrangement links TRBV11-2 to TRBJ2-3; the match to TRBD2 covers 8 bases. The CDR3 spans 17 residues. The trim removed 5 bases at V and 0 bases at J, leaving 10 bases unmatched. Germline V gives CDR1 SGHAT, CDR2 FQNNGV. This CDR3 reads CASSRVGASGSTDTQYF. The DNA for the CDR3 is TGTGCCAGCAGCCGAGTGGGGGCTAGCGGGAGCACAGATACGCAGTATTTT.

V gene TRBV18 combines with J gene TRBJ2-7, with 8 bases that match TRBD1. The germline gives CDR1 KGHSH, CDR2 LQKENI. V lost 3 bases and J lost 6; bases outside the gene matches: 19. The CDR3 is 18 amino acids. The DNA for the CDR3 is TGTGCCAGCTCACCCGGGGTGGAACCGGGACAGGAAATCTCCGAGCAGTACTTC. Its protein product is CASSPGVEPGQEISEQYF.

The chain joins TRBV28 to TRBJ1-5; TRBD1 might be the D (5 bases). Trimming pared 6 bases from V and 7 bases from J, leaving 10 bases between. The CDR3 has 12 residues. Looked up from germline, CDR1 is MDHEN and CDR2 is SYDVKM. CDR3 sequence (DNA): TGTGCCAGCAGGGGGCAAGGGCAGCCCCAGCATTTT. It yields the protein CASRGQGQPQHF.

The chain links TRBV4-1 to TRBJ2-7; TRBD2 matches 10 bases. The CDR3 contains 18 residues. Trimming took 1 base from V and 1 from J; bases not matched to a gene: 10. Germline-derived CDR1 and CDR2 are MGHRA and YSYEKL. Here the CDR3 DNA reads TGCGCCAGCAGCCAAGGTGTACCTCTAGCGGGAGTATCCTACGAGCAGTACTTC. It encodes CASSQGVPLAGVSYEQYF.

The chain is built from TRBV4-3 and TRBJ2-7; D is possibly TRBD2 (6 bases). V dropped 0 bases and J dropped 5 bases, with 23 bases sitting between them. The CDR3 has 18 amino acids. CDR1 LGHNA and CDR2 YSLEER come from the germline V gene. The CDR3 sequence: CASSQDRESGYPLHEQYF. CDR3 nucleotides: TGCGCCAGCAGCCAAGATCGAGAAAGCGGGTACCCTCTCCACGAGCAGTACTTC.

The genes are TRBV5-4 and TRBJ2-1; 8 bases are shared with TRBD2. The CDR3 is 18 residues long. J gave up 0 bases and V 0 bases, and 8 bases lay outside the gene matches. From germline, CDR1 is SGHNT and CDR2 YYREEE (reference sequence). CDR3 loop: CASSLEGTRGDSYNEQFF. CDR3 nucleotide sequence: TGTGCCAGCAGCTTGGAGGGAACGCGGGGGGACTCCTACAATGAGCAGTTCTTC.

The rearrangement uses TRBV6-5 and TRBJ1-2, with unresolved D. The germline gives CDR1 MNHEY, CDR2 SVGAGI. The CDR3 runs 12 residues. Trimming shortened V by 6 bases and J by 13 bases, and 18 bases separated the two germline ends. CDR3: CASSRPTSSCTF. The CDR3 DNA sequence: TGTGCCAGCAGCCGTCCGACATCCTCTTGCACCTTC.

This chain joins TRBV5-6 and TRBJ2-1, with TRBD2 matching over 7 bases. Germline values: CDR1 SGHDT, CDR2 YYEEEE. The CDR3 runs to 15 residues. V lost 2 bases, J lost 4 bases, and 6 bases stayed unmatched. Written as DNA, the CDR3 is TGTGCCAGCAGCTTTGGGGGGGGTTATTACAATGAGCAGTTCTTC. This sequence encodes CASSFGGGYYNEQFF. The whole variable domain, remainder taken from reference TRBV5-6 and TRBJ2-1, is DAGVTQSPTHLIKTRGQQVTLRCSPKSGHDTVSWYQQALGQGPQFIFQYYEEEERQRGNFPDRFSGHQFPNYSSELNVNALLLGDSALYLCASSFGGGYYNEQFFGPGTRLTVL.

CDR3 sequence (DNA): TGCGCCAGCAGCCAAGATCGGGGGTCAAGGGTGGACGAGCAGTACTTC. Its translation: CASSQDRGSRVDEQYF. V usage is TRBV4-3 and J usage is TRBJ2-7; a weak D match, TRBD2 (6 bases). Germline CDR1 is LGHNA and CDR2 is YSLEER. The CDR3 is 16 residues long. Trimming left V 0 bases short and J 5 bases short, with 17 bases between.

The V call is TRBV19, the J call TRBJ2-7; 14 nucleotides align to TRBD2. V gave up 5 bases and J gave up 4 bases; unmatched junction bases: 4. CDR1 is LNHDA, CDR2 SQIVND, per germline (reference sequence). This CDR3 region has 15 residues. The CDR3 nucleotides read TGTGCCAGTAGTCGGACTAGCGGGAGGAGGTACGAGCAGTACTTC. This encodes CASSRTSGRRYEQYF.

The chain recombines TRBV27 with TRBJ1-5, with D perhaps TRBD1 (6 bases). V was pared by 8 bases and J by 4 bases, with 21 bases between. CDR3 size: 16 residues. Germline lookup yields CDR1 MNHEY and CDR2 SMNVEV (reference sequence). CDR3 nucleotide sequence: TGTGCCAGCCCCCTGTTGGGTCAGGGGATAAATCAGCCCCAGCATTTT. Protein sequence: CASPLLGQGINQPQHF.

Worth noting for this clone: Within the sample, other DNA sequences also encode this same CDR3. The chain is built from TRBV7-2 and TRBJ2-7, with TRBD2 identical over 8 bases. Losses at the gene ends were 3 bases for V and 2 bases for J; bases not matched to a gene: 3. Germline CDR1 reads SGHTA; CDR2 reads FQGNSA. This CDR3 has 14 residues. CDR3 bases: TGTGCCAGCAGCTTGGCGGGAGGCCCCTACGAGCAGTACTTC. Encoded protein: CASSLAGGPYEQYF.

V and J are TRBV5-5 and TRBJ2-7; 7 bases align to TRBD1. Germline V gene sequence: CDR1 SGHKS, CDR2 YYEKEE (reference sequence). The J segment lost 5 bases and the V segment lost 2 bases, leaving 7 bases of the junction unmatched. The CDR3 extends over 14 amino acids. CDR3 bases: TGTGCCAGCAGCTTCCCGACAGGGTCCCACGAGCAGTACTTC. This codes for CASSFPTGSHEQYF.

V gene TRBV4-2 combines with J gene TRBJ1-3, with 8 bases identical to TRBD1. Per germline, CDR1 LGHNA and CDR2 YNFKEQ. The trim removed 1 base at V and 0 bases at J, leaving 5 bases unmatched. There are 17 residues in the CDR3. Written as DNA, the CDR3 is TGTGCCAGCAGCCAAGGGACAGGGATCTACTCTGGAAACACCATATATTTT. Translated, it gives CASSQGTGIYSGNTIYF.

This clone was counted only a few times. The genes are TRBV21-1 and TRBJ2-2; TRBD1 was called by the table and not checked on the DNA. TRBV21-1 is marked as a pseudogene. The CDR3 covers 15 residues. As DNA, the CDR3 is TGTGCCAGCAGAGGGGTTACCAGGAACACCGGGGAGCTGTTTTTT. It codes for CASRGVTRNTGELFF.

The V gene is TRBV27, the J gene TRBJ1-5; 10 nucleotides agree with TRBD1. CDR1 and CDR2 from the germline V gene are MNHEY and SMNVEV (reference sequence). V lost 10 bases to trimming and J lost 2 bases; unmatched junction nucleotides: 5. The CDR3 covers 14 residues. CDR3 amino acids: CATPGTGGNQPQHF. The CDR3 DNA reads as TGTGCCACCCCGGGGACAGGGGGCAATCAGCCCCAGCATTTT.

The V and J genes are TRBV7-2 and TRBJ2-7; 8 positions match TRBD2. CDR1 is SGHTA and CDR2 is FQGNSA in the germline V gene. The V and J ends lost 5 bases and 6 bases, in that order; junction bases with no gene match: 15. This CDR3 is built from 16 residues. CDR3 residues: CASSPVGERESPEQYF. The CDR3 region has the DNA TGTGCCAGCAGCCCCGTAGGGGAGCGGGAGAGTCCCGAGCAGTACTTC. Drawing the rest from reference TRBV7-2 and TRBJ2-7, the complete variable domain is GAGVSQSPSNKVTEKGKDVELRCDPISGHTALYWYRQSLGQGLEFLIYFQGNSAPDKSGLPSDRFSAERTGGSVSTLTIQRTQQEDSAVYLCASSPVGERESPEQYFGPGTRLTVT.

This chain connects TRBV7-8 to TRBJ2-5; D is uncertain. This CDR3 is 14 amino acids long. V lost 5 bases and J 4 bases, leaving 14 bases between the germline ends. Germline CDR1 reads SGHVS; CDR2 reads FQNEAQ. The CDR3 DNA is TGTGCCAGCAGCCCCCGACACCCCCGAGAGACCCAGTACTTC. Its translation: CASSPRHPRETQYF.

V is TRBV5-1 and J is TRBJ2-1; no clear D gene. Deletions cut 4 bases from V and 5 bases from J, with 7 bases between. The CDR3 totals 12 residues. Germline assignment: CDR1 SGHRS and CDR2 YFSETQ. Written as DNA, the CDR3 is TGCGCCAGCAGCCCGTATAACAATGAGCAGTTCTTC. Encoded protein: CASSPYNNEQFF.

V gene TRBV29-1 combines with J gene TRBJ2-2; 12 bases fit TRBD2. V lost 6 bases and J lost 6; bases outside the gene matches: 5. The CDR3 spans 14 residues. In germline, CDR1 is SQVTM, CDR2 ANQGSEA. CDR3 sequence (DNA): TGCAGCGTGCTAGCGGGAGGGAGAGCCGGGGAGCTGTTTTTT. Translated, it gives CSVLAGGRAGELFF.